This record concerns one T cell receptor beta chain sequence. Its antigen remains unidentified. The sample originates from a study of T cell repertoires in cytomegalovirus infection. Study overall: CMV epitopes, recently identified HLA-C-restricted and well-studied HLA-B-restricted, were used. Public signatures in TCR beta pointed to CMV infection and matching HLA type.

The germline CDR1 and CDR2 sequences are LNHDA and SQIVND (reference sequence). With V trimmed by 6 bases and J by 0 bases, 2 bases remained unmatched. The CDR3 length is 14 residues. Whole-study results and caveats: Predominance within the ex vivo response was attributable to HLA-C-restricted CMV-specific TCR beta clonotypes. Cumulative public TCR beta family frequency identified CMV carriers with the relevant HLA.

Using its own MiXCR run on the reads, TCRdb lists one record per CDR3 protein. The sample has roughly 46,000 distinct CDR3 sequences, about a fifth seen once. This material consisted of CD8+ T cells from cultured PBMCs, taken from culture after CMV antigen stimulation. This sequence originates from a human donor in good health (CMV status not recorded). Some clones in this sample may be carry-over from other donors' samples. The V call is TRBV19, the J call TRBJ1-5, with TRBD1 identical over 7 bases. The CDR3 DNA reads TGTGCCAGTAGAACAGGGGATAGCAATCAGCCCCAGCATTTT. Protein sequence: CASRTGDSNQPQHF.